What follows are 15 T cell receptor beta chains derived from one specimen sequenced in a study of OX40 agonist ivuxolimab in advanced cancers. The method was immunoSEQ multiplex PCR; TCRdb's version includes in-frame clones alone and lacks a portion of them. Among about 98,000 clones listed, 85% to 95% were seen once. The material sequenced was CD4+ or CD8+ T cells sorted from blood, taken in a trial of the OX40 agonist ivuxolimab. Receptors originate from an adult with an advanced solid tumor such as melanoma, head and neck, liver or kidney cancer.

This clone has a handful of counts. The chain recombines TRBV2 with TRBJ1-1, with D unresolved. V was shortened by 3 bases and J by 0 bases, with 5 bases between the two germline ends. This CDR3 comprises 13 residues. The germline V gene has CDR1 SNHLY and CDR2 FYNNEI. The CDR3 sequence: CASSDEVNTEAFF. CDR3 coding DNA: TGTGCCAGCAGTGACGAAGTGAACACTGAAGCTTTCTTT.

The chain employs TRBV4-3 and TRBJ1-6, with TRBD1 as a possible D gene (6 bases). Germline values: CDR1 LGHNA, CDR2 YSLEER. Trimming took off 4 bases at V and 5 bases at J, with 21 bases between the two ends. This CDR3 contains 18 residues. The CDR3 sequence is CASSRTRTTGLDNSPLHF. CDR3 nucleotide sequence: TGCGCCAGCAGCCGAACCCGGACAACAGGGTTGGATAATTCACCCCTCCACTTT.

The V gene is TRBV28, the J gene TRBJ1-3, with D unclear. This CDR3 spans 14 amino acids. CDR1 and CDR2 (germline): MDHEN, SYDVKM. V was trimmed by 1 base and J by 4 bases, leaving 8 bases between them. CDR3 DNA sequence: TGTGCCAGCAGTTTATCCGGGTACGGAAACACCATATATTTT. It translates to CASSLSGYGNTIYF.

V usage is TRBV5-1 and J usage is TRBJ1-6, with a possible D match to TRBD1 (6 bases). This CDR3 spans 14 amino acids. Trimming took off 0 bases at V and 6 bases at J, with 7 bases between the two ends. CDR1 SGHRS and CDR2 YFSETQ come from the germline V gene. CDR3 in DNA: TGCGCCAGCAGCTTGGGGACAGCTAATTCACCCCTCCACTTT. Its protein is CASSLGTANSPLHF.

The chain is built from TRBV7-9 and TRBJ1-1, with TRBD1 as a possible D gene (5 bases). Germline-derived CDR1 and CDR2 are SEHNR and FQNEAQ (reference sequence). The germline V and J ends were trimmed by 3 bases and 2 bases, with 7 bases remaining between them. CDR3 size: 13 residues. As DNA, the CDR3 is TGTGCCAGCAGCTTTGACAGTAACACTGAAGCTTTCTTT. Translating gives CASSFDSNTEAFF. The variable domain in full, with the rest retrieved from reference TRBV7-9 and TRBJ1-1, is DTGVSQNPRHKITKRGQNVTFRCDPISEHNRLYWYRQTLGQGPEFLTYFQNEAQLEKSRLLSDRFSAERPKGSFSTLEIQRTEQGDSAMYLCASSFDSNTEAFFGQGTRLTVV.

This clone occurred once. J is TRBJ1-6 and V is TRBV19, with 9 nucleotides matching TRBD1. Looked up from germline, CDR1 is LNHDA and CDR2 is SQIVND (reference sequence). With 5 bases clipped from V and 8 bases from J, the junction kept 4 bases outside the gene matches. This CDR3 has 14 amino acids. Written as DNA, the CDR3 is TGTGCCAGTAGTCCGACAGGGGGGGATTCACCCCTCCACTTT. Translation: CASSPTGGDSPLHF.

The rearrangement uses TRBV7-3 and TRBJ2-1; 10 nucleotides line up with TRBD1. This CDR3 comprises 16 residues. Germline CDR1 SGHTA, CDR2 FQGTGA. V shed 4 bases and J 5 bases; nucleotides not matched to a gene: 8. CDR3 bases: TGTGCCAGCAGCTATCCGGGACAGGGGCCGAACAATGAGCAGTTCTTC. It specifies CASSYPGQGPNNEQFF.

The gene calls are TRBV7-3 and TRBJ2-6, with a possible D match to TRBD1 (6 bases). The CDR3 spans 14 residues. Germline CDR1 is SGHTA and CDR2 is FQGTGA. V was pared by 5 bases and J by 4 bases, with 9 bases between. CDR3 in amino acids: CASSPGTGANVLTF. Written as DNA, the CDR3 is TGTGCCAGCAGCCCCGGGACAGGGGCCAACGTCCTGACTTTC.

This chain uses TRBV5-1 with TRBJ1-6; TRBD1 aligns across 7 bases. The CDR3 has 13 amino acids. The V and J ends lost 0 bases and 16 bases, in that order; junction bases with no gene match: 7. Germline-derived CDR1 and CDR2 are SGHRS and YFSETQ. This CDR3 reads CASSLGGTEDLHF. In nucleotides, the CDR3 is TGCGCCAGCAGCTTGGGCGGGACAGAAGATCTCCACTTT. Full variable domain (missing parts from reference TRBV5-1 and TRBJ1-6): KAGVTQTPRYLIKTRGQQVTLSCSPISGHRSVSWYQQTPGQGLQFLFEYFSETQRNKGNFPGRFSGRQFSNSRSEMNVSTLELGDSALYLCASSLGGTEDLHFGNGTRLTVT.

V gene TRBV7-6 combines with J gene TRBJ2-7, with D possibly being TRBD2 (5 bases). This CDR3 region has 14 residues. The V end was cut by 5 bases, the J end by 2 bases, with 13 bases between. In germline, CDR1 is SGHVS, CDR2 FNYEAQ. The CDR3, as DNA: TGTGCCAGCAGCCGAGATGGGGAGCCCTACGAGCAGTACTTC. Protein: CASSRDGEPYEQYF.

This clone was detected once. J is TRBJ2-1 and V is TRBV11-2; D remains ambiguous. V lost 3 bases and J 1 base, leaving 10 bases between the germline ends. This CDR3 is built from 15 residues. The germline gives CDR1 SGHAT, CDR2 FQNNGV. Here the CDR3 reads CASSFLVGSYNEQFF. Written as DNA, the CDR3 is TGTGCCAGCAGCTTTCTAGTGGGGTCCTACAATGAGCAGTTCTTC.

CDR3 sequence: CASSASGLAGREQYV. In nucleotides, the CDR3 is TGTGCCAGCAGTGCCTCGGGACTAGCGGGACGTGAGCAGTACGTC. The V gene is TRBV6-6, the J gene TRBJ2-7, with 13 bases identical to TRBD2. CDR3 length equals 15 residues. The junction had 8 bases not matched to a gene; V was cut back by 5 bases and J by 7 bases. In germline, CDR1 is MNHNY, CDR2 SVGAGI (reference sequence).

The chain couples TRBV7-3 to TRBJ2-7; no clear D. Trimming removed 2 bases at V and 5 bases at J, with 1 base between. Germline V gene sequence: CDR1 SGHTA, CDR2 FQGTGA. CDR3 length: 10 residues. The CDR3 nucleotides read TGTGCCAGCAGCTTACACGAGCAGTACGTC. Translation: CASSLHEQYV.

The chain carries TRBV1 and TRBJ2-1; TRBD2, the table's D call, was not compared with the DNA. TRBV1 is given as a pseudogene. The CDR3 totals 17 residues. In nucleotides, the CDR3 is TGCACCAGCAGCCAAAGACGGAGCGGGGGCTCCTACAATGAGCAGTTCTTC. This codes for CTSSQRRSGGSYNEQFF.

The chain couples TRBV14 to TRBJ1-6, with a possible D match to TRBD1 (6 bases). Germline loops: CDR1 SGHDN, CDR2 FVKESK. V lost 4 bases and J lost 9, with 10 bases in between. CDR3 length: 13 residues. The CDR3 here is CASSPGGASPLHF. The CDR3 nucleotides are TGTGCCAGCAGCCCTGGGGGGGCTTCACCCCTCCACTTT.